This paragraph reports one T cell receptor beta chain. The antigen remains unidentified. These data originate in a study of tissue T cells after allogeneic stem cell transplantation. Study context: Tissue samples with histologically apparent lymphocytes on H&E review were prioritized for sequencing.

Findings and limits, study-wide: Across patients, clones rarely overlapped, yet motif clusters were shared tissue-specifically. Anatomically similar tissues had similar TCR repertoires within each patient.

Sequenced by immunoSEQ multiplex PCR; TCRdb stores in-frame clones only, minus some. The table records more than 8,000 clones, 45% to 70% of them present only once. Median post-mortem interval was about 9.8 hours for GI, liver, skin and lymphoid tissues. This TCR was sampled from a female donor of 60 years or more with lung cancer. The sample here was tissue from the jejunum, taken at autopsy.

CDR3 bases: TGTGCCAGCAGTTCCACGTCAGGGGTCGAGCAGTACTTC. This codes for CASSSTSGVEQYF. The chain joins TRBV7-8 to TRBJ2-7, with TRBD1 as a possible D gene (6 bases). The CDR3 has 13 residues. Trimming removed 6 bases at V and 6 bases at J, with 15 bases between. Germline V lookup: CDR1 SGHVS, CDR2 FQNEAQ.